Listed here are 8 T cell receptor beta chains from one sample, sequenced in a study of cytomegalovirus exposure and HLA in healthy donors. PCR primers comprised 60 Vbeta and 13 Jbeta primers. Libraries were prepared by immunoSEQ multiplex PCR; TCRdb keeps only in-frame clonotypes and omits some of them. Its listing shows 150,000 or so clones. What was sequenced was PBMCs. The source is a woman between 50 and 59 years old in good health and CMV-seronegative.

The rearrangement joins TRBV5-4 to TRBJ2-7, with D uncertain. The CDR3 has 14 amino acids. Per the germline V gene, CDR1 is SGHNT and CDR2 is YYREEE (reference sequence). Trimming removed 0 bases from V and 0 bases from J, with 7 bases in between. The CDR3, as DNA: TGTGCCAGCAGCTTGGTCGGTGGCTCCTACGAGCAGTACTTC. Protein product: CASSLVGGSYEQYF.

The gene calls are TRBV7-3 and TRBJ2-7; 9 bases agree with TRBD2. J lost 5 bases, V lost 3 bases, and 5 bases had no gene match. CDR1 and CDR2 (germline): SGHTA, FQGTGA. The CDR3 extends over 14 amino acids. The CDR3 DNA reads as TGTGCCAGCAGCTTGGGTAGCGGGAGTGACGAGCAGTACTTC. Encoded protein: CASSLGSGSDEQYF.

The rearrangement links TRBV5-8 to TRBJ1-5, with a possible D match to TRBD1 (5 bases). The CDR3 sequence is 14 residues long. Germline-derived CDR1 and CDR2 are SGHTS and YDEGEE. The V end lost 3 bases, the J end lost 4 bases, and 11 bases lay between the germline ends. The CDR3 sequence: CASSWGLPNQPQHF. CDR3 DNA: TGTGCCAGCAGCTGGGGACTCCCTAATCAGCCCCAGCATTTT.

The chain combines TRBV6-1 with TRBJ2-1; 8 bases map to TRBD1. The CDR3 spans 15 residues. J was trimmed by 7 bases and V by 4 bases; bases with no gene match: 9. Germline values: CDR1 MNHNS, CDR2 SASEGT. CDR3 in amino acids: CASSGTGIGVNEQFF. DNA of the CDR3: TGTGCCAGCAGTGGGACAGGGATCGGGGTGAATGAGCAGTTCTTC.

The gene calls are TRBV15 and TRBJ2-1, with D uncertain. The CDR3 loop spans 17 amino acids. Trimming pared 3 bases from V and 1 base from J, leaving 16 bases between. Germline V gives CDR1 LNHNV, CDR2 YYDKDF (reference sequence). CDR3 bases: TGTGCCACCAGCAGGGCGAGCGCTGATTGGTCCTACAATGAGCAGTTCTTC. Encoded protein: CATSRASADWSYNEQFF.

This chain uses TRBV20-1 with TRBJ2-5; a weak D match, TRBD1 (7 bases). The CDR3 is 11 residues long. The ends were cut back, 5 bases at V and 9 bases at J, with 13 bases in the middle. Looked up from germline, CDR1 is DFQATT and CDR2 is SNEGSKA (reference sequence). The CDR3 region has the DNA TGCAGTGCTCCGCTCAGGGGGGCCCAGTACTTC. This sequence encodes CSAPLRGAQYF.

The gene calls are TRBV19 and TRBJ2-3; tentative D call: TRBD1 (6 bases). V was clipped by 5 bases and J by 3 bases, with 9 bases between them. The V gene's germline CDR1 is LNHDA and CDR2 SQIVND (reference sequence). This CDR3 has 13 amino acids. CDR3 protein: CASSYRVTDTQYF. CDR3 nucleotides: TGTGCCAGTAGTTACAGGGTTACAGATACGCAGTATTTT.

The chain recombines TRBV6-1 with TRBJ2-1, with TRBD2 as a possible D gene (5 bases). The CDR3 length is 14 residues. Germline lookup yields CDR1 MNHNS and CDR2 SASEGT. V was pared by 2 bases and J by 7 bases, with 12 bases between. DNA for the CDR3: TGTGCCAGCAGTGAAACGGGGATACGGAATGAGCAGTTCTTC. Its translation is CASSETGIRNEQFF.